This entry describes one T cell receptor (beta chain). These data belong to a study of blood T cell repertoires in COVID-19. Study background: Collection of acute and convalescent COVID-19 samples took place in the United States, Italy and Spain. Sources were T cells, B-cell-depleted T cells, or PBMCs; the material itself was cDNA or gDNA.

In the source study's methods: The authors estimated nucleated cell counts from reference gene primer amplification. Generated by immunoSEQ multiplex PCR, the TCRdb table keeps only in-frame clones and is missing some. V and J calls plus clone size are reproduced from that table; the DNA served to infer D and trimming. Of approximately 30,000 clones in the sample, roughly 79% are singletons; the top ten hold approximately 41%. CDR3 length equals 13 residues. V was clipped by 6 bases and J by 4 bases; unmatched bases: 5. Germline loops: CDR1 GTSNPN, CDR2 SVGIG (reference sequence). This receptor was obtained from a man aged 65-85 years with acute or convalescent COVID-19. The V and J genes are TRBV30 and TRBJ1-5; 8 nucleotides agree with TRBD1. Source material: peripheral blood. The CDR3 here is CACTGGGNQPQHF. The CDR3 coding sequence is TGTGCCTGCACAGGGGGAGGGAATCAGCCCCAGCATTTT.